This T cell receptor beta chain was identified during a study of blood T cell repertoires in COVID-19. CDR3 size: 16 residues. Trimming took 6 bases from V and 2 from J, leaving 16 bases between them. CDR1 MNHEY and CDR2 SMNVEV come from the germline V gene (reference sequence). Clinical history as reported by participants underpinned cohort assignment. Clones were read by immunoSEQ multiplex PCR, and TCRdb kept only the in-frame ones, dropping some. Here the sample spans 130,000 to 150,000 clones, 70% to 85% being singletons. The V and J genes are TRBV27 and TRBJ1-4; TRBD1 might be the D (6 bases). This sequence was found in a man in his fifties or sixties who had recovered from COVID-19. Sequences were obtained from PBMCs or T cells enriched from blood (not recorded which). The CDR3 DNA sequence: TGTGCCAGCAGCTCCCTAGGGGGTGCGACTAATGAAAAACTGTTTTTT. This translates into CASSSLGGATNEKLFF.